This T cell receptor beta chain was captured in a study of immune cell composition in non-small cell lung cancer. Study-level results: Clones >0.5% enriched in tumour were rarer in adenocarcinoma (33%) than squamous (about 80%). Smoking pack-years did not significantly correlate with tumour TCR-beta clonality. It was not proven that tumour-reactive clones equal dominant tumour-associated clones.

Comment on this clone: What it binds is not known.

The CDR3 covers 16 residues. Looked up from germline, CDR1 is SGHAT and CDR2 is FQNNGV. Trimming removed 1 base at V and 7 bases at J, with 17 bases between. TCRdb's copy holds only in-frame clones and misses some; the assay was immunoSEQ multiplex PCR. The table lists 2,000 to 2,500 clones, about 69% of them singletons. DNA was extracted from unsorted cell suspensions stored frozen. The chain employs TRBV11-2 and TRBJ2-1; D gene unclear. This sequence was found in a human donor with non-small cell lung cancer. Sequenced: lung tumor tissue. CDR3 region: CASSLAYLRSVNEQFF. The CDR3 bases are TGTGCCAGCAGCTTAGCTTACCTACGGTCGGTAAATGAGCAGTTCTTC.